Following are 19 T cell receptor beta chains from one sample sequenced in a study of blood T cells in healthy people across ages. Sample-barcoded 5' priming and a J-beta primer mix drove a second PCR of about 6 to 11 cycles. TCRdb itself ran the 5' RACE reads through MiXCR, one entry per CDR3 protein. The profile shows about 730,000 distinct CDR3 sequences, more than 40% of them singletons. The sample taken for sequencing was blood. Receptors originate from a woman aged 60 to 75 in good health.

This clonotype was seen only a few times. The chain carries TRBV9 and TRBJ2-5; tentatively, D is TRBD1 or TRBD2 (6 bases each). V dropped 0 bases and J dropped 5 bases, with 14 bases sitting between them. This CDR3 comprises 15 residues. In germline, CDR1 is SGDLS, CDR2 YYNGEE. The CDR3: CASSVGPGEEETQYF. CDR3 sequence (DNA): TGTGCCAGCAGCGTAGGTCCAGGGGAGGAGGAGACCCAGTACTTC. Supplemented by reference TRBV9 and TRBJ2-5, the full variable domain reads DSGVTQTPKHLITATGQRVTLRCSPRSGDLSVYWYQQSLDQGLQFLIQYYNGEERAKGNILERFSAQQFPDLHSELNLSSLELGDSALYFCASSVGPGEEETQYFGPGTRLLVL.

The chain recombines TRBV12-3 or TRBV12-4 with TRBJ1-3; D gene unclear. The V end lost 7 bases, the J end lost 2 bases, and 9 bases lay between the germline ends. This CDR3 spans 13 amino acids. The chain's CDR3 is CASTPGAGNTIYF. CDR3 DNA sequence: TGTGCCAGCACCCCCGGGGCTGGAAACACCATATATTTT.

This chain connects TRBV12-3 or TRBV12-4 to TRBJ2-1, with a tentative D call TRBD1 (5 bases). The CDR3 sequence is 14 residues long. Trimming left V 11 bases short and J 13 bases short, with 27 bases between. The CDR3 DNA is TGTGCCTGCACCGAGACAGAGGCGAAAGAGACCCAGTTCTTC. This encodes CACTETEAKETQFF.

The chain combines TRBV5-5 with TRBJ2-1; 7 bases are a match to TRBD1. The CDR3 is made up of 15 amino acids. Germline V lookup: CDR1 SGHKS, CDR2 YYEKEE (reference sequence). Trimming at V came to 1 base and at J to 2 bases, leaving 3 bases not matched to a gene. Written as DNA, the CDR3 is TGTGCCAGCAGCTTGACAGGGGACACCTACAATGAGCAGTTCTTC. This translates into CASSLTGDTYNEQFF.

Remarks on this clonotype: A read error may account for a junction end that differs from germline. V usage is TRBV12-3 or TRBV12-4 and J usage is TRBJ2-5; either TRBD1 or TRBD2 may supply D (5 bases each). The CDR3 is 14 amino acids. DNA for the CDR3: TGTGCCAGCAGTTTATGGGGGAACCAAGAGATCCAGTACTTC. It yields the protein CASSLWGNQEIQYF.

The chain carries TRBV12-3 or TRBV12-4 and TRBJ2-3; D call uncertain. Deletions cut 5 bases from V and 4 bases from J, with 4 bases between. The CDR3 totals 11 residues. CDR3 protein: CASSRPDTQYF. Here the CDR3 DNA reads TGTGCCAGCAGTAGACCAGATACGCAGTATTTT.

The chain has TRBV12-3 or TRBV12-4 and TRBJ1-1; 9 bases align to TRBD1. Losses at the gene ends were 1 base for V and 11 bases for J; bases not matched to a gene: 5. This CDR3 contains 13 residues. CDR3 coding DNA: TGTGCCAGCAGTTTAGAGGGGGACAGGGCGGCTTTCTTT. The encoded protein is CASSLEGDRAAFF.

The chain couples TRBV7-8 to TRBJ1-1; D might be TRBD1 (6 bases). The V end was cut by 5 bases, the J end by 3 bases, with 16 bases between. The germline V gene encodes CDR1 SGHVS and CDR2 FQNEAQ. The CDR3 is 15 residues long. The CDR3 region is CASSLGGPYDTEAFF. The CDR3 nucleotides read TGTGCCAGCAGCCTAGGGGGGCCTTATGACACTGAAGCTTTCTTT. The full variable domain, in which reference TRBV7-8 and TRBJ1-1 provide the parts outside the CDR3, is GAGVSQSPRYKVAKRGQDVALRCDPISGHVSLFWYQQALGQGPEFLTYFQNEAQLDKSGLPSDRFFAERPEGSVSTLKIQRTQQEDSAVYLCASSLGGPYDTEAFFGQGTRLTVV.

The table lists this clonotype with a count of one. The genes are TRBV7-2 and TRBJ1-4; D is uncertain. CDR1 is SGHTA, CDR2 FQGNSA, per germline. V was shortened by 2 bases and J by 5 bases, with 6 bases between the two germline ends. This CDR3 spans 13 amino acids. CDR3 bases: TGTGCCAGCAGCTTAAGCAGGAATGAAAAACTGTTTTTT. Amino acids: CASSLSRNEKLFF.

This rearrangement joins TRBV6-5 to TRBJ2-5; no reliable D call. Germline assignment: CDR1 MNHEY and CDR2 SVGAGI. V dropped 6 bases and J dropped 0 bases, with 5 bases sitting between them. The length of the CDR3 is 12 residues. The DNA for the CDR3 is TGTGCCAGCAGGAACAACCAAGAGACCCAGTACTTC. Protein product: CASRNNQETQYF.

This clonotype was seen more than once but under ten times. The genes are TRBV29-1 and TRBJ2-1, with 11 bases fitting TRBD1. This CDR3 is built from 13 residues. The V and J ends lost 7 bases and 6 bases, in that order; junction bases with no gene match: 5. The germline V gene encodes CDR1 SQVTM and CDR2 ANQGSEA. In nucleotides, the CDR3 is TGCAGCGCTTGGGACAGGGGGGTCAATGAGCAGTTCTTC. Protein: CSAWDRGVNEQFF.

The chain's CDR3 is CSAREWTGLVGYTF. The DNA for the CDR3 is TGCAGTGCTAGAGAGTGGACAGGGCTCGTTGGCTACACCTTC. The J gene is TRBJ1-2, the V gene TRBV20-1; TRBD1 aligns across 8 bases. The V segment lost 0 bases and the J segment 7 bases; nucleotides outside the gene matches: 7. Germline V CDR1 and CDR2: DFQATT, SNEGSKA (reference sequence). The CDR3 has 14 residues.

To note about this clonotype: The junction departs from the called germline gene at one end, perhaps through a read error. This chain joins TRBV7-7 and TRBJ2-4; 10 nucleotides line up with TRBD1. The tail of the sequence fits TRBJ2-7 better, so the J call may be wrong. This CDR3 has 15 amino acids. Germline V lookup: CDR1 SSHAT, CDR2 FNYEAQ (reference sequence). The CDR3 DNA follows: TGTGCTAGCAGCTTACGCGGGACAGGGGAGACCGAGCAGTACTTC. Encoded protein: CASSLRGTGETEQYF.

This rearrangement joins TRBV5-1 to TRBJ2-5, with D unresolved. V dropped 0 bases and J dropped 3 bases, with 9 bases sitting between them. The germline gives CDR1 SGHRS, CDR2 YFSETQ. CDR3 size: 14 residues. The CDR3 DNA sequence: TGCGCCAGCAGCTTGGACAGTACCGAAGAGACCCAGTACTTC. Protein sequence: CASSLDSTEETQYF.

The sample holds a few counts of this clonotype. The genes are TRBV5-1 and TRBJ2-3, with 10 bases aligning to TRBD2. Losses at the gene ends were 0 bases for V and 7 bases for J; bases not matched to a gene: 5. Germline assignment: CDR1 SGHRS and CDR2 YFSETQ. This CDR3 comprises 15 residues. For the CDR3, the DNA is TGCGCCAGCAGCTTGGTACCTAGCGGGAGTAATACGCAGTATTTT. The encoded protein is CASSLVPSGSNTQYF.

This sequence joins TRBV7-7 and TRBJ1-1, with D possibly being TRBD1 (5 bases). The CDR3 is made up of 13 amino acids. V was clipped by 5 bases and J by 7 bases, with 14 bases between them. Germline CDR1 is SSHAT and CDR2 is FNYEAQ (reference sequence). CDR3 amino acids: CASSPGTFSEAFF. The CDR3 DNA reads as TGTGCCAGCAGCCCCGGGACTTTTAGTGAAGCTTTCTTT. Using reference TRBV7-7 and TRBJ1-1 for the parts outside the CDR3, the full variable domain is GAGVSQSPRYKVTKRGQDVTLRCDPISSHATLYWYQQALGQGPEFLTYFNYEAQPDKSGLPSDRFSAERPEGSISTLTIQRTEQRDSAMYRCASSPGTFSEAFFGQGTRLTVV.

V is TRBV28 and J is TRBJ2-1; 12 bases map to TRBD2. The CDR3 has 16 residues. Germline values: CDR1 MDHEN, CDR2 SYDVKM. Trimming removed 5 bases from V and 9 bases from J; junction bases left unmatched: 11. CDR3 DNA sequence: TGTGCCAGCAGTCCCCTGACTAGCGGGAGTGGTGGTGAGCAGTTCTTC. Translating gives CASSPLTSGSGGEQFF.

This clonotype turned up a few times. CDR3 bases: TGTGCCTGGAGCGGTGGGGGCGCACGGACCGGGGAGCTGTTTTTT. Translating it yields CAWSGGGARTGELFF. The rearrangement uses TRBV30 and TRBJ2-2, with D possibly TRBD1 on 6 matching bases. Germline V gene data show CDR1 as GTSNPN and CDR2 as SVGIG (reference sequence). With 3 bases removed from V and 5 bases from J, the gap between germline ends came to 16 bases. This CDR3 is built from 15 residues.

The chain has TRBV20-1 and TRBJ2-1, with D perhaps TRBD2 (6 bases). Germline V CDR1 and CDR2: DFQATT, SNEGSKA (reference sequence). The CDR3 runs 15 residues. Trimming removed 1 base at V and 1 base at J, with 11 bases between. CDR3 sequence (DNA): TGCAGTGCTAGAGCCCGGGAGAGATCCTACAATGAGCAGTTCTTC. It is translated as CSARARERSYNEQFF.